A selection of T cell receptor beta chains follows, all from one sample in a study of cytomegalovirus exposure and HLA in healthy donors. Some clones are missing from TCRdb's copy, which holds only in-frame ones; the method was immunoSEQ multiplex PCR. The data contain 150,000 to 200,000 clones, around four fifths of them seen just once; the ten biggest clones take up under 2%. The sequenced material came from PBMCs. The source of these receptors is a young man in good health and CMV-seronegative. Each CDR3 is given with its conserved first and last residue. Fields, in order: D gene, V gene, J gene, clone size, CDR3 DNA, CDR3 protein. A D gene is named only where the DNA matches it firmly. Not all rows give a size; the values are once, few, many and, for expanded clones, a class.

.,TRBV5-6,TRBJ2-7,.,TGTGCCAGCAGCTTGGCATCGGAGGAAAGGGGGGAGCAGTACTTC,CASSLASEERGEQYF
.,TRBV10-3,TRBJ1-1,once,TGTGCCATCAAATCCGGGGAGTGGACTGAAGCTTTCTTT,CAIKSGEWTEAFF
TRBD1,TRBV6-5,TRBJ2-3,.,TGTGCCAGCAGTCCGCTGGGACAGGTCACAGATACGCAGTATTTT,CASSPLGQVTDTQYF
TRBD2,TRBV5-6,TRBJ2-3,.,TGTGCCAGCAGCCTCCTTAGCGGGATGACAGATACGCAGTATTTT,CASSLLSGMTDTQYF
TRBD2,TRBV6-1,TRBJ2-2,.,TGTGCCAGCAGTGATTCCTCGGGGGGTACCGGGGAGCTGTTTTTT,CASSDSSGGTGELFF
.,TRBV12-5,TRBJ1-1,.,TGTGCTAGTGCCCCAGAGGGGAACACTGAAGCTTTCTTT,CASAPEGNTEAFF
TRBD2,TRBV7-2,TRBJ2-1,once,TGTGCCAGCAGCTCTCTCTGGACTAGCGGGAGGGCCAATGAGCAGTTCTTC,CASSSLWTSGRANEQFF
TRBD1,TRBV6-5,TRBJ1-2,.,TGTGCCAGCAGCCGGGGACAGACCTATGGCTACACCTTC,CASSRGQTYGYTF
.,TRBV7-3,TRBJ1-4,.,TGTGCCAGCAGCCCGTCAGGACCCGGGGGGAAACTGTTTTTT,CASSPSGPGGKLFF
TRBD2,TRBV7-2,TRBJ2-1,.,TGTGCCAGCAGCTTAGCGCGACTAGCGGGAGACGATGAGCAGTTCTTC,CASSLARLAGDDEQFF
TRBD1,TRBV7-8,TRBJ2-7,.,TGTGCCAGCAGCAGTCGACAGGGGCACGACGAGCAGTACTTC,CASSSRQGHDEQYF
TRBD1,TRBV28,TRBJ2-3,.,TGTGCCAGCAGTTTAGGGGACAGCCACTTCACAGATACGCAGTATTTT,CASSLGDSHFTDTQYF
.,TRBV11-2,TRBJ1-1,.,TGTGCCAGCAGCCCCGAACAGACAGAAGCTTTCTTT,CASSPEQTEAFF
TRBD1,TRBV27,TRBJ2-3,.,TGTGCCAGCAGTTTATTACAGGGGACGCAGTATTTT,CASSLLQGTQYF
.,TRBV7-9,TRBJ2-1,.,TGTGCCAGCAGCTTTCGGGGTTCTCCATACAATGAGCAGTTCTTC,CASSFRGSPYNEQFF
.,TRBV18,TRBJ1-1,.,TGTGCCAGCTCGGGGAGGATGAACACTGAAGCTTTCTTT,CASSGRMNTEAFF
TRBD1,TRBV5-1,TRBJ2-3,.,TGCGCCAGCAGAAACGGACAGGGATCGGCAGATACGCAGTATTTT,CASRNGQGSADTQYF
.,TRBV5-4,TRBJ2-7,.,TGTGCCAGCAGCTTGGATCAGGTCTCCGCCTACGAGCAGTACTTC,CASSLDQVSAYEQYF
.,TRBV2,TRBJ2-1,.,TGTGCCAGCAGGACCCGTGGAGGGTACAATGAGCAGTTCTTC,CASRTRGGYNEQFF
TRBD2,TRBV9,TRBJ2-5,.,TGTGCCAGCAGCGAAGGGACTAGCGTTGTTGGAGAGACCCAGTACTTC,CASSEGTSVVGETQYF
TRBD2,TRBV28,TRBJ2-1,.,TGTGCCAGCAGTGGGACTAGCGAAAGCAATGAGCAGTTCTTC,CASSGTSESNEQFF
.,TRBV7-2,TRBJ1-3,.,TGTGCCAGCAGCCACCGGGGGGGTCGAACCCCCTCTGGAAACACCATATATTTT,CASSHRGGRTPSGNTIYF
.,TRBV11-2,TRBJ2-2,.,TGTGCCAGCACCACGGTAGCGGATAAAAACACCGGGGAGCTGTTTTTT,CASTTVADKNTGELFF
TRBD1,TRBV5-5,TRBJ2-2,once,TGTGCCAGCAGCTCGGGACAGGGTAACACCGGGGAGCTGTTTTTT,CASSSGQGNTGELFF
.,TRBV7-2,TRBJ1-5,.,TGTGCCAGCAGCTTCGAAGCCCGCAGGGATCAGCCCCAGCATTTT,CASSFEARRDQPQHF
TRBD1,TRBV29-1,TRBJ2-7,.,TGCAGCGTTGAAGGTCAGGGACAGGAGTCTGGCGAGCAGTACTTC,CSVEGQGQESGEQYF
.,TRBV19,TRBJ1-5,.,TGTGCCAGTAGTATACTTTGGGAGTATAGCAATCAGCCCCAGCATTTT,CASSILWEYSNQPQHF
.,TRBV9,TRBJ2-2,.,TGTGCCAGCAGGCAGGGCCCTACGAACACCGGGGAGCTGTTTTTT,CASRQGPTNTGELFF
.,TRBV10-1,TRBJ1-1,.,TGCGCCAGCAGGGCCTTGGGGGAGGGTACTGAAGCTTTCTTT,CASRALGEGTEAFF
TRBD1,TRBV5-1,TRBJ2-7,.,TGCGCCAGCAGCAGGGGACAGGACTACGAGCAGTACTTC,CASSRGQDYEQYF
TRBD1,TRBV28,TRBJ2-7,.,TGTGCCAGCACTAACCCCGACAGGGGGCTAACCTACGAGCAGTACTTC,CASTNPDRGLTYEQYF
.,TRBV7-3,TRBJ1-1,.,TGTGCCAGCACAATCGGGAGTAGGGGAGTGTCTGAAGCTTTCTTT,CASTIGSRGVSEAFF
.,TRBV6-5,TRBJ1-5,few,TGTGCCAGCAGAACGGGGGGTATTGATCAGCCCCAGCATTTT,CASRTGGIDQPQHF
.,TRBV28,TRBJ1-6,.,TGTGCCAGCAGTCCCACAGGGAATCCGGCCCAGAATTCACCCCTCCACTTT,CASSPTGNPAQNSPLHF
TRBD1,TRBV19,TRBJ2-2,.,TGTGCCACTACGGGACAGGAGTCGAACACCGGGGAGCTGTTTTTT,CATTGQESNTGELFF
.,TRBV2,TRBJ1-3,.,TGTGCCAGCAGTGAATGGCCAGGGTCTGGAAACACCATATATTTT,CASSEWPGSGNTIYF
.,TRBV4-3,TRBJ2-2,.,TGCGCCAGCAGCCAGGGGGGGGCGTCGTCATTGGTGTTTTTT,CASSQGGASSLVFF
TRBD1,TRBV5-8,TRBJ1-1,.,TGTGCCAGCAGCTACGAGTACAGGGGTCAGGCTCTTTTT,CASSYEYRGQALF
TRBD1,TRBV5-1,TRBJ1-4,.,TGCGCCAGCAGTTCGGGACAGGGTAATGAAAAACTGTTTTTT,CASSSGQGNEKLFF
.,TRBV28,TRBJ1-5,.,TGTGCCAGCAGCCGAGGCCAGGGGTCGAGGCAGCCCCAGCATTTT,CASSRGQGSRQPQHF
TRBD1,TRBV29-1,TRBJ1-5,.,TGCAGCGTCCTAACAGGGGGCGGCAATCAGCCCCAGCATTTT,CSVLTGGGNQPQHF
TRBD2,TRBV7-9,TRBJ2-7,.,TGTGCCAGCAGCTTAGGAGGTGCGGGGGTTCCCTACGAGCAGTACTTC,CASSLGGAGVPYEQYF
TRBD1,TRBV6-5,TRBJ1-5,once,TGTGCCAGCAGTTGGACAGGGACTCAGCCCCAGCATTTT,CASSWTGTQPQHF
TRBD1,TRBV7-9,TRBJ2-7,.,TGTGCCAGCAGTTGGGACAGCTACGAGCAGTACTTC,CASSWDSYEQYF
TRBD2,TRBV29-1,TRBJ2-1,.,TGCAGCGTTGAAAGCCAGCGGGGGGGCAGGGATGAGCAGTTCTTC,CSVESQRGGRDEQFF
.,TRBV4-3,TRBJ2-1,few,TGCGCCAGCAGCCAAGAGTCCCCTTACAATGAGCAGTTCTTC,CASSQESPYNEQFF
TRBD1,TRBV29-1,TRBJ2-3,once,TGCAGCGTATTAGGGGGCTCTTACACAGATACGCAGTATTTT,CSVLGGSYTDTQYF
.,TRBV9,TRBJ2-3,.,TGTGCCAGCAGCGTAGGAGGGTCCCTCACAGATACGCAGTATTTT,CASSVGGSLTDTQYF
TRBD2,TRBV7-8,TRBJ2-7,.,TGTGCCAGCAGCTTAGGATTGACTAGCGGGGGAACCTACGAGCAGTACTTC,CASSLGLTSGGTYEQYF
TRBD2,TRBV5-1,TRBJ2-7,.,TGCGCCAGCAGCTTGGAGCTAGCGGGAGAGGACGAGCAGTACTTC,CASSLELAGEDEQYF
TRBD2,TRBV11-2,TRBJ2-7,.,TGTGCCAGCAGCTCTTTCGGGGGGTCGGGGGAGCAGTACTTC,CASSSFGGSGEQYF
.,TRBV5-1,TRBJ1-4,.,TGCGCCAGCAGCTTGGATGGAAGGGGAGGGGAAAAACTGTTTTTT,CASSLDGRGGEKLFF